This T cell receptor beta chain was recovered during a study of technical replicates of blood from a few donors. Generated by immunoSEQ multiplex PCR, the TCRdb table keeps only in-frame clones and is missing some. Of fewer than 95,000 clones detected, about 93% appear once; the ten largest clones hold 0.25%. The CDR3 is made up of 16 amino acids. V lost 1 base, J lost 1 base, and 11 bases lay in between. The germline gives CDR1 SEHNR, CDR2 FQNEAQ (reference sequence). The origin of this receptor is a human donor in good health. Sequenced sample: T cells isolated from PBMCs. The rearrangement uses TRBV7-9 and TRBJ1-3; D is ambiguous. The CDR3 DNA reads TGTGCCAGCAGCTTAGAGGAGCTCGGATCTGGAAACACCATATATTTT. Translation: CASSLEELGSGNTIYF.